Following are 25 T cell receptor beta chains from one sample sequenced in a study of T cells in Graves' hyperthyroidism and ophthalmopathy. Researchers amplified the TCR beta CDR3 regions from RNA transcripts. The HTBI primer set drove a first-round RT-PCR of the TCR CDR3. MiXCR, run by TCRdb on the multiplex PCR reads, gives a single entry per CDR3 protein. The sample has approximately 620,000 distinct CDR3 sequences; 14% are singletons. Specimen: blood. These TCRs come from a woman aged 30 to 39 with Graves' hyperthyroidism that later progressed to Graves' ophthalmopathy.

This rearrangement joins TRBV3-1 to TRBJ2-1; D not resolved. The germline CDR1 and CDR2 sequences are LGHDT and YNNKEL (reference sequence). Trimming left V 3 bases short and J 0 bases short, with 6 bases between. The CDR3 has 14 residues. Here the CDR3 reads CASSQSFSYNEQFF. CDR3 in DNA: TGTGCCAGCAGCCAGAGCTTCTCCTACAATGAGCAGTTCTTC.

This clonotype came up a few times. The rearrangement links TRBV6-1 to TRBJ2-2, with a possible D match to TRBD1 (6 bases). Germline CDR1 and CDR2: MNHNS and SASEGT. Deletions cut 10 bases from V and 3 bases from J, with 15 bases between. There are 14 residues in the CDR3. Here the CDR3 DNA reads TGTGCCACTACCTCCGGGACATACACCGGGGAGCTGTTTTTT. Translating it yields CATTSGTYTGELFF.

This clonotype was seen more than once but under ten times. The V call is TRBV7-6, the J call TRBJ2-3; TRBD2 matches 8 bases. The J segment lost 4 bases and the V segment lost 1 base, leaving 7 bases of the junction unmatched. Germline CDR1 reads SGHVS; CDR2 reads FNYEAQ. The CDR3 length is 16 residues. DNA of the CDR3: TGTGCCAGCAGCTTAGGGTCGGGGCGGGAGGCAGATACGCAGTATTTT. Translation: CASSLGSGREADTQYF.

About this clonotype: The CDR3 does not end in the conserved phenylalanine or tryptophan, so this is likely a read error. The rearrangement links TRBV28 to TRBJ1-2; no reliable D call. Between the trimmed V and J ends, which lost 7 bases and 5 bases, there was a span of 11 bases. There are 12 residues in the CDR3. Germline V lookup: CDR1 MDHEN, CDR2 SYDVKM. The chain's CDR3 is CASTKDPYGYTL. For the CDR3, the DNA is TGTGCCAGCACCAAGGACCCTTATGGCTACACCCTC.

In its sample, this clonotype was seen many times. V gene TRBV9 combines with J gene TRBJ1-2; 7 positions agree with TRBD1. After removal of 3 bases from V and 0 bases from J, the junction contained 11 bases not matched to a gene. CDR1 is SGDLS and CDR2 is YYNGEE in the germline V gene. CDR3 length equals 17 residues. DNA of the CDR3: TGTGCCAGCAGCGGATGGGACAGACAGAATACTAACTATGGCTACACCTTC. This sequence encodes CASSGWDRQNTNYGYTF.

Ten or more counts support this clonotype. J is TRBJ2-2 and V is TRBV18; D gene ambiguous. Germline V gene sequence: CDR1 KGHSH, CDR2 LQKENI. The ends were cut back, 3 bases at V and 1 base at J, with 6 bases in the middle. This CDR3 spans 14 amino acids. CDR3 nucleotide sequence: TGTGCCAGCTCACCTCAGGTGAACACCGGGGAGCTGTTTTTT. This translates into CASSPQVNTGELFF.

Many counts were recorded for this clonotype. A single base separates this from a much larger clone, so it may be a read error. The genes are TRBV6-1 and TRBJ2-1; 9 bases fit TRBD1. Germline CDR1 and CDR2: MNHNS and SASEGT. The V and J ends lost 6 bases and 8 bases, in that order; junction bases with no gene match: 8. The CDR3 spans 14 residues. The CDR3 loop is CASSPGQGWDEQFF. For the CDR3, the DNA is TGTGCCAGCAGCCCAGGACAGGGGTGGGATGAGCAGTTCTTC.

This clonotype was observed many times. CDR3: CASSQETSLLNTEAFF. CDR3 DNA sequence: TGTGCCAGCAGCCAAGAGACGAGCTTGCTGAACACTGAAGCTTTCTTT. The chain is built from TRBV4-2 and TRBJ1-1; D is unresolved. The CDR3 loop spans 16 amino acids. With 0 bases removed from V and 0 bases from J, the gap between germline ends came to 11 bases. Germline CDR1 reads LGHNA; CDR2 reads YNFKEQ.

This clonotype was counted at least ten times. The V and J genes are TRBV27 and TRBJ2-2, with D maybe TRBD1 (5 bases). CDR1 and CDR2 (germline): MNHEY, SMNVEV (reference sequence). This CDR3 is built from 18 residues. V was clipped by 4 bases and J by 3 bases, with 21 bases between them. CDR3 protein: CASSSKGSSRDHTGELFF. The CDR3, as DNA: TGTGCCAGCAGTTCGAAGGGTAGTTCCAGGGATCACACCGGGGAGCTGTTTTTT.

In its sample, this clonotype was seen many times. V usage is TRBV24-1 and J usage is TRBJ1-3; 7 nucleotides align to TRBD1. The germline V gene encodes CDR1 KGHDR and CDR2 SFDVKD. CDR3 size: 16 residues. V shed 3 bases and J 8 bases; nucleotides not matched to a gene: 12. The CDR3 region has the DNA TGTGCCACCAGTGATCCCGCTGACAGGGCCGGGGACACCATATATTTT. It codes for CATSDPADRAGDTIYF.

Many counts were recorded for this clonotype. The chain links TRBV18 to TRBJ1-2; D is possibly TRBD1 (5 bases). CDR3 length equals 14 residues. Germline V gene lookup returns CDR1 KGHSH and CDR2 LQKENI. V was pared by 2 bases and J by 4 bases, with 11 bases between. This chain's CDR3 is CASSPDAGTYGYTF. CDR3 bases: TGTGCCAGCTCACCAGACGCAGGGACCTATGGCTACACCTTC. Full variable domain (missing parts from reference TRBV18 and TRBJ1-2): NAGVMQNPRHLVRRRGQEARLRCSPMKGHSHVYWYRQLPEEGLKFMVYLQKENIIDESGMPKERFSAEFPKEGPSILRIQQVVRGDSAAYFCASSPDAGTYGYTFGSGTRLTVV.

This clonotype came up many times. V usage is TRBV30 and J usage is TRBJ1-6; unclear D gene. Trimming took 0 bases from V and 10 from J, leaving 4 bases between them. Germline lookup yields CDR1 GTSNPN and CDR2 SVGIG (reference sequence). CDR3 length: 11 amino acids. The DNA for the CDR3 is TGTGCCTGGAGTGTACAATCACCCCTCCACTTT. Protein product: CAWSVQSPLHF.

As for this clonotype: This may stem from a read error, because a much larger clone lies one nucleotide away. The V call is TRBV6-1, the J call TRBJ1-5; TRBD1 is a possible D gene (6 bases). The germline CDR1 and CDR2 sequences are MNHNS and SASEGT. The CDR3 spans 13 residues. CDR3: CACSPDRYQPQHF. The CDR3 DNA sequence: TGTGCCTGCAGCCCCGACAGGTATCAGCCCCAGCATTTT.

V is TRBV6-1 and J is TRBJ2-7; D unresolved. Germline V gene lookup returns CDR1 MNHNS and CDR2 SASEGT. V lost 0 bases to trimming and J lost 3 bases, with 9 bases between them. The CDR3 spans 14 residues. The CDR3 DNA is TGTGCCAGCAGTGAAGCCGCCAGACTCTACGAGCAGTACTTC. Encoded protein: CASSEAARLYEQYF.

The CDR3 region has the DNA TGTGCCACCCAACGATCGGGGGGCTATGGCTACACCTTC. It is translated as CATQRSGGYGYTF. This sequence joins TRBV6-1 and TRBJ1-2, with a weak D call TRBD1 (5 bases). V lost 10 bases to trimming and J lost 4 bases, with 16 bases between them. This CDR3 spans 13 amino acids. The germline V gene has CDR1 MNHNS and CDR2 SASEGT.

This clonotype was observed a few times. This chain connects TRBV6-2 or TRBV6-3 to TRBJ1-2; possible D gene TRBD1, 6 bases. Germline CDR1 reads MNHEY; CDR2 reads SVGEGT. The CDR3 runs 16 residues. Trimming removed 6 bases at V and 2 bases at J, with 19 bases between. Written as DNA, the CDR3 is TGTGCCAGCAGCCCCCTACAGGGCCCGGGGAACTATGGCTACACCTTC. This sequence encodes CASSPLQGPGNYGYTF.

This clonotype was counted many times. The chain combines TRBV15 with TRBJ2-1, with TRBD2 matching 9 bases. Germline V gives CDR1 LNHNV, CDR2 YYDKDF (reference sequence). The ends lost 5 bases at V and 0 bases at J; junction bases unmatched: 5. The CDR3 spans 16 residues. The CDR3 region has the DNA TGTGCCACCAGCGACTATAGCGGGAGCTCCTACAATGAGCAGTTCTTC. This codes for CATSDYSGSSYNEQFF.

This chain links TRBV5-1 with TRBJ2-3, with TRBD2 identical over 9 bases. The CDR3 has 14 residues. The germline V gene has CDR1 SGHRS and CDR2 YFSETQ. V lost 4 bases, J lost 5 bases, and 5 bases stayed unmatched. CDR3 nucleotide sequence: TGCGCCAGCAGCGAGCGGGAGGTGCTAGATACGCAGTATTTT. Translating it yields CASSEREVLDTQYF.

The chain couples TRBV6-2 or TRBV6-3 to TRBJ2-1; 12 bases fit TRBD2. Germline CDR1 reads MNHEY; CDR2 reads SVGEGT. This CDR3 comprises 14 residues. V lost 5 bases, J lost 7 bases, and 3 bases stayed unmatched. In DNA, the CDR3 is TGTGCCAGCAGTGGACTAGCGGGAACGAATGAGCAGTTCTTC. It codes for CASSGLAGTNEQFF.

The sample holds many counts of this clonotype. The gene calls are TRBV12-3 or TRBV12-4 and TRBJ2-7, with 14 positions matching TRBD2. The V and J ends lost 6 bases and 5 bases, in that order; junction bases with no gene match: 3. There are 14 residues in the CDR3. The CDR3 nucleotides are TGTGCCAGCAGCAAGGGACTAGCGGGAGACGAGCAGTACTTC. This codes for CASSKGLAGDEQYF.

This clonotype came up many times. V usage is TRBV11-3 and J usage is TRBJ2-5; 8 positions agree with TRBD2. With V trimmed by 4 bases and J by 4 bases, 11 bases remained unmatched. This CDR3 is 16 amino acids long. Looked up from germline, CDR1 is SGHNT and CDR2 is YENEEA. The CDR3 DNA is TGTGCCAGCAGCTCTCTCGGGCTAGCGGGTGGAGAGACCCAGTACTTC. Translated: CASSSLGLAGGETQYF.

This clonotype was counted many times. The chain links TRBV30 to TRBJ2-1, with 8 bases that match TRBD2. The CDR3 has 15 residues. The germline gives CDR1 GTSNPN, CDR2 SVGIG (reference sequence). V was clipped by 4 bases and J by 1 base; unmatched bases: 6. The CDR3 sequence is CAWTSGRGSYNEQFF. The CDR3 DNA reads TGTGCCTGGACCAGCGGGAGAGGTTCCTACAATGAGCAGTTCTTC.

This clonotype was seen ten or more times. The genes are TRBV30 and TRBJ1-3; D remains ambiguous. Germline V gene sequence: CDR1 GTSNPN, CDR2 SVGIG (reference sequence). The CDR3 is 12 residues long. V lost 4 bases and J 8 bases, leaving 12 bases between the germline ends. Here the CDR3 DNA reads TGTGCCTGGATTTTCAGTGGGGACACCATATATTTT. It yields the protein CAWIFSGDTIYF.

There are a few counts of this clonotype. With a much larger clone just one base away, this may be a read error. The CDR3 loop is CASSLGGVPTNEKLLF. CDR3 coding DNA: TGTGCCAGCAGCTTAGGGGGGGTACCAACTAATGAAAAACTGCTTTTT. The chain carries TRBV7-2 and TRBJ1-4, with D perhaps matching TRBD1 (5 bases). The CDR3 is made up of 16 amino acids. Germline V gene sequence: CDR1 SGHTA, CDR2 FQGNSA.

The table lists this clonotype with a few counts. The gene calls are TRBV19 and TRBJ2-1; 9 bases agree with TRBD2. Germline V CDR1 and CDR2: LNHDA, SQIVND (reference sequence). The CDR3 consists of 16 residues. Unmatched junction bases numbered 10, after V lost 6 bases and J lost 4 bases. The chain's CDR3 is CASSPIAGVGYNEQFF. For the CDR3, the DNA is TGTGCCAGTAGCCCGATAGCGGGAGTAGGGTACAATGAGCAGTTCTTC.